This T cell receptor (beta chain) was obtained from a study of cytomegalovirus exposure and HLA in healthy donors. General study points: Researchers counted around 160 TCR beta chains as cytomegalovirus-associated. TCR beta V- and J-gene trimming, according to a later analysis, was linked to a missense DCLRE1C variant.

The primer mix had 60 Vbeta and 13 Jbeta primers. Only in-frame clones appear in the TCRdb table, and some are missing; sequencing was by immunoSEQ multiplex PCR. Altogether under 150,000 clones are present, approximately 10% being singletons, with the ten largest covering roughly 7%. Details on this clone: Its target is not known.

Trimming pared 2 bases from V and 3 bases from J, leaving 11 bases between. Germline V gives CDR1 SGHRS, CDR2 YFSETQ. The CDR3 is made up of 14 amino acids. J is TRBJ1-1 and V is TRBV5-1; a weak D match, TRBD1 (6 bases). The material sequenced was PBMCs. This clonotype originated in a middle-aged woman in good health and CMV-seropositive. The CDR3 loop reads CASSFKGVDTEAFF. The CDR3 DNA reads TGCGCCAGCAGCTTTAAGGGGGTAGACACTGAAGCTTTCTTT.